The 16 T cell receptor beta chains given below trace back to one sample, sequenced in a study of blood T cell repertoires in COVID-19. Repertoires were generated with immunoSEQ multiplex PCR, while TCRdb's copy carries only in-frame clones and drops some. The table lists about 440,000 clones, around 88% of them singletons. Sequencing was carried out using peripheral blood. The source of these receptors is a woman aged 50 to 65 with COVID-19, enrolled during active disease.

The CDR3 protein is CASSQLTGGQETQYF. CDR3 bases: TGTGCCAGCAGCCAACTGACAGGGGGCCAGGAGACCCAGTACTTC. The chain combines TRBV4-2 with TRBJ2-5; 10 bases match TRBD1. CDR1 and CDR2 from the germline V gene are LGHNA and YNFKEQ. CDR3 length equals 15 residues. J lost 5 bases, V lost 2 bases, and 5 bases had no gene match.

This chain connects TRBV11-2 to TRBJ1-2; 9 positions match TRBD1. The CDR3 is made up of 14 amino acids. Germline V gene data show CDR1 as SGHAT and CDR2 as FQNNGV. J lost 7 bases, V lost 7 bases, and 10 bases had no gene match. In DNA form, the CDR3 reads TGTGCCAGCACCCCGAGGATGACAGGGGGTGGCTACACCTTC. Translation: CASTPRMTGGGYTF.

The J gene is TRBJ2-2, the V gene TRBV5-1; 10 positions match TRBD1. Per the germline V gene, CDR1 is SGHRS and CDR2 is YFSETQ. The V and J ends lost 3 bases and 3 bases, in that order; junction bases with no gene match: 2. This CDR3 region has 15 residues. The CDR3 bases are TGCGCCAGCAGCTGGGGGACAGGGGACACCGGGGAGCTGTTTTTT. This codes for CASSWGTGDTGELFF.

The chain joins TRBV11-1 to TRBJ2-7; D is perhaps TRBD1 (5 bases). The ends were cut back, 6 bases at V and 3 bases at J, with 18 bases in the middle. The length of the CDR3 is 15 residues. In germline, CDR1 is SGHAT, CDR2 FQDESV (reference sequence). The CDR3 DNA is TGTGCCAGCAGTCTCGCGTCAGGGTCCATCTACGAGCAGTACTTC. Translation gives CASSLASGSIYEQYF.

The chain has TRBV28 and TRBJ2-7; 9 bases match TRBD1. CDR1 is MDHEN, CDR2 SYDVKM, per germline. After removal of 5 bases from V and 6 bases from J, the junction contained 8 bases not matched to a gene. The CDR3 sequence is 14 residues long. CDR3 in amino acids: CASSLQGALTEQYF. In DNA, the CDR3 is TGTGCCAGCAGTCTACAGGGGGCGTTGACCGAGCAGTACTTC.

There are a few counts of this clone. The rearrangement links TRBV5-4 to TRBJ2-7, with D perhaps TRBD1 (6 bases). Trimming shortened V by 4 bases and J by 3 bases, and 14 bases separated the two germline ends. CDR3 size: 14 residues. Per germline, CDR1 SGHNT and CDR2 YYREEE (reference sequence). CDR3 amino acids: CASSVQGGIYEQYF. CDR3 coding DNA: TGTGCCAGCAGCGTACAGGGTGGGATCTACGAGCAGTACTTC.

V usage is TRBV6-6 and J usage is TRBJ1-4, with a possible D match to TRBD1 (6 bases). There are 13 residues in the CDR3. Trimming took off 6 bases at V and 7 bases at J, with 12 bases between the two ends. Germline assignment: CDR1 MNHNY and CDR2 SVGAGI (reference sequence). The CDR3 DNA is TGTGCCAGCAGACAGGGTAATGGTGAAAAACTGTTTTTT. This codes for CASRQGNGEKLFF.

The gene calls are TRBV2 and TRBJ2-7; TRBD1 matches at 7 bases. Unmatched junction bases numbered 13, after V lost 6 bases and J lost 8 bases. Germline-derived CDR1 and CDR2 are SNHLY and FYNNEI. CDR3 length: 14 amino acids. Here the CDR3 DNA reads TGTGCCAGCAGAAGGGGACAGTGGCTTCACCAGCAGTACTTC. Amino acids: CASRRGQWLHQQYF. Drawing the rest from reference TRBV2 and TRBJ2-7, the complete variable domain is EPEVTQTPSHQVTQMGQEVILRCVPISNHLYFYWYRQILGQKVEFLVSFYNNEISEKSEIFDDQFSVERPDGSNFTLKIRSTKLEDSAMYFCASRRGQWLHQQYFGPGTRLTVT.

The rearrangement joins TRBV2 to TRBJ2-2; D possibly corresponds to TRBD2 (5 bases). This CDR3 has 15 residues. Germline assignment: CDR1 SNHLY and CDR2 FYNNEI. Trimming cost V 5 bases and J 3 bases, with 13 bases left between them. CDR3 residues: CASSPPGRDTGELFF. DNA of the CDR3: TGTGCCAGCAGTCCCCCGGGAAGAGACACCGGGGAGCTGTTTTTT. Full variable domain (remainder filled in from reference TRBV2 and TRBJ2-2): EPEVTQTPSHQVTQMGQEVILRCVPISNHLYFYWYRQILGQKVEFLVSFYNNEISEKSEIFDDQFSVERPDGSNFTLKIRSTKLEDSAMYFCASSPPGRDTGELFFGEGSRLTVL.

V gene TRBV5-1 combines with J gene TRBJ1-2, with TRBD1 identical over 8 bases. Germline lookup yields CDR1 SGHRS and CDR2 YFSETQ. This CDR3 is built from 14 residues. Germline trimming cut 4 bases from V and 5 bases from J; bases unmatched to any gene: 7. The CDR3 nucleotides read TGCGCCAGCAGCACCGGACAGGGTGGATATGGCTACACCTTC. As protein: CASSTGQGGYGYTF.

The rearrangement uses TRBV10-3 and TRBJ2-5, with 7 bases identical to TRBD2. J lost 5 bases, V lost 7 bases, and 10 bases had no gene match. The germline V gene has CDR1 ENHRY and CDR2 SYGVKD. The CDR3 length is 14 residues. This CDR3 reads CAIKGSGPGETQYF. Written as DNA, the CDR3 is TGTGCCATCAAAGGTAGCGGGCCAGGGGAGACCCAGTACTTC.

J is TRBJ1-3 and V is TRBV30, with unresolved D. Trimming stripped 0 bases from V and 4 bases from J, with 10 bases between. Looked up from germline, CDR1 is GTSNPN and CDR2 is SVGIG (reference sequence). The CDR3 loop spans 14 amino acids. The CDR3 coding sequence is TGTGCCTGGAGTGTAGAGGGTCTCGGAAACACCATATATTTT. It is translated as CAWSVEGLGNTIYF.

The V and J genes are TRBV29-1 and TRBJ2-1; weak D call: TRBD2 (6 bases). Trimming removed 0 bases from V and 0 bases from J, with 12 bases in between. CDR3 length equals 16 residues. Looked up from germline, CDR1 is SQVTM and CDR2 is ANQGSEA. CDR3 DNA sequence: TGCAGCGTTGAAGATCTGGCGGGAAGCTCCTACAATGAGCAGTTCTTC. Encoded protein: CSVEDLAGSSYNEQFF.

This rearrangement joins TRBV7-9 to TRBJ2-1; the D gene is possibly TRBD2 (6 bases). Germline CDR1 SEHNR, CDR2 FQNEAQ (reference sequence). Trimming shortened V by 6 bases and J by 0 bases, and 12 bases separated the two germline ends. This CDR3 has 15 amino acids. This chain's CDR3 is CASSPRGGSYNEQFF. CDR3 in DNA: TGTGCCAGCAGTCCGCGGGGAGGCTCCTACAATGAGCAGTTCTTC.

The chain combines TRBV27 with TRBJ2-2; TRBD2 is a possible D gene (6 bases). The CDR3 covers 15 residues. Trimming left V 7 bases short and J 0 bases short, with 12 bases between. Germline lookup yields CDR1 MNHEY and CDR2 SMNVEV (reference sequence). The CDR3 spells CASTLTGANTGELFF. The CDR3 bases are TGTGCCAGCACCCTTACGGGGGCGAACACCGGGGAGCTGTTTTTT.

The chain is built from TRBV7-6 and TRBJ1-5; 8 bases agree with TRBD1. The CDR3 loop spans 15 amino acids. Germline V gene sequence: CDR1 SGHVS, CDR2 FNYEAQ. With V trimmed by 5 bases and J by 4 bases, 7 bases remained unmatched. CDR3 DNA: TGTGCCAGCAGCCCCGGGACAGGACCTAATCAGCCCCAGCATTTT. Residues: CASSPGTGPNQPQHF.